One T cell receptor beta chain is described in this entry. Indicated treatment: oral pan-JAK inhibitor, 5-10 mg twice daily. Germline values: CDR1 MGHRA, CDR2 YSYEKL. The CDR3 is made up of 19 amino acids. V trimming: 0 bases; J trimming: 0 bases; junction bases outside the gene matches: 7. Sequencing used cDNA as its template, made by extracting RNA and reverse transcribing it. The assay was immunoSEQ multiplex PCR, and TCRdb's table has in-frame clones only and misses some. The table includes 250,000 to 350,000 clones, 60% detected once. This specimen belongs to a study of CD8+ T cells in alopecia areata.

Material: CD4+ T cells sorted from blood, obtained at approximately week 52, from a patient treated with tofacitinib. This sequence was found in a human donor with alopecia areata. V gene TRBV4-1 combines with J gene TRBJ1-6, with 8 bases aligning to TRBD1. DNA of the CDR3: TGCGCCAGCAGCCAAGATGGACAGGGTTTGAGCTCCTATAATTCACCCCTCCACTTT. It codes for CASSQDGQGLSSYNSPLHF.